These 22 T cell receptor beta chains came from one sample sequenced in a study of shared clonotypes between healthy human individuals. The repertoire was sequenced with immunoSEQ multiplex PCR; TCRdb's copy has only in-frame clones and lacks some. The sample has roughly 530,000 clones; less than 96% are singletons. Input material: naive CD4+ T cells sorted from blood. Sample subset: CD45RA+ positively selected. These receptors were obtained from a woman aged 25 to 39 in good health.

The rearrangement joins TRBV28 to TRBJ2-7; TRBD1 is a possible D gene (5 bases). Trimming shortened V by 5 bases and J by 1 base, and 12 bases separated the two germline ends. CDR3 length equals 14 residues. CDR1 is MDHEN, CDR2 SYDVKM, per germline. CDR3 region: CASSTGTWSYEQYF. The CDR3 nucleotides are TGTGCCAGCAGTACAGGAACCTGGTCCTACGAGCAGTACTTC.

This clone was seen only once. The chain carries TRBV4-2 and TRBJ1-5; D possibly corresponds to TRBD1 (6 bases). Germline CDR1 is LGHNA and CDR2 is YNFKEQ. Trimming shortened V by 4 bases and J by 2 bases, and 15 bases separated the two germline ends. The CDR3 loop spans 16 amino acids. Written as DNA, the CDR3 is TGTGCCAGCAGCCGGGGGGGGCGCGGGGGCAATCAGCCCCAGCATTTT. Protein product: CASSRGGRGGNQPQHF.

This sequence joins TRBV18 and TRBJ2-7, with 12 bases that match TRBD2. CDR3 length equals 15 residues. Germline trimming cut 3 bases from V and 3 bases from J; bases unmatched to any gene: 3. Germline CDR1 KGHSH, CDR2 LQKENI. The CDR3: CASSPQTSGGYEQYF. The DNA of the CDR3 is TGTGCCAGCTCACCGCAGACTAGCGGGGGCTACGAGCAGTACTTC.

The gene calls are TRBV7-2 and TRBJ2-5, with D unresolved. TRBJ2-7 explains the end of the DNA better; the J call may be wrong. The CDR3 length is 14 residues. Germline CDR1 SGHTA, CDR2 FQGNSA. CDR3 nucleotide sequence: TGTGCCAGCAGCCCCGGAGAGGTACACTACGAGCAGTACTTC. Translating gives CASSPGEVHYEQYF.

CDR3 bases: TGTGCCAGTAAAAAGACTGACGGCACAGATACGCAGTATTTT. Translation gives CASKKTDGTDTQYF. The chain recombines TRBV19 with TRBJ2-3, with D uncertain. The CDR3 has 14 amino acids. V was clipped by 7 bases and J by 1 base, with 12 bases between them. Per germline, CDR1 LNHDA and CDR2 SQIVND (reference sequence).

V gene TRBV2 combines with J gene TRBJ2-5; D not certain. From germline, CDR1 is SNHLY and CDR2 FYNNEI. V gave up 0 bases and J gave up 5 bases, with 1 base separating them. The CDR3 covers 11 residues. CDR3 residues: CASSEAETQYF. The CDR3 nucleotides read TGTGCCAGCAGTGAAGCGGAGACCCAGTACTTC. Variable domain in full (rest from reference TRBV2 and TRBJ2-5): EPEVTQTPSHQVTQMGQEVILRCVPISNHLYFYWYRQILGQKVEFLVSFYNNEISEKSEIFDDQFSVERPDGSNFTLKIRSTKLEDSAMYFCASSEAETQYFGPGTRLLVL.

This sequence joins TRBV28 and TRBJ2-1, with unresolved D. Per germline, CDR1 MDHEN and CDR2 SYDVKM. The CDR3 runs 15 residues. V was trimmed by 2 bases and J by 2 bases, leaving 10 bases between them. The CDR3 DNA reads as TGTGCCAGCAGTTTAGGGCGACAACCCTACAATGAGCAGTTCTTC. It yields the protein CASSLGRQPYNEQFF. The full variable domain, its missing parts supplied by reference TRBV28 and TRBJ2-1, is DVKVTQSSRYLVKRTGEKVFLECVQDMDHENMFWYRQDPGLGLRLIYFSYDVKMKEKGDIPEGYSVSREKKERFSLILESASTNQTSMYLCASSLGRQPYNEQFFGPGTRLTVL.

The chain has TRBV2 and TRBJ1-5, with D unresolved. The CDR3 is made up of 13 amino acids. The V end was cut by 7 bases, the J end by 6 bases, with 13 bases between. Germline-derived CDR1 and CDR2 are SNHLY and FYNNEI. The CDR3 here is CASTTLVGQPQHF. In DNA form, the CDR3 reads TGTGCCAGCACGACCCTGGTGGGTCAGCCCCAGCATTTT.

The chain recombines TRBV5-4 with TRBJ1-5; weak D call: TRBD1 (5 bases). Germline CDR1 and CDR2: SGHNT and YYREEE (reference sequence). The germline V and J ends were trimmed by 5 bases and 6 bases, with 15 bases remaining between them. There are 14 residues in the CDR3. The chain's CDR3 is CASSSQGESQPQHF. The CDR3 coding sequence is TGTGCCAGCAGTTCGCAGGGTGAGAGTCAGCCCCAGCATTTT.

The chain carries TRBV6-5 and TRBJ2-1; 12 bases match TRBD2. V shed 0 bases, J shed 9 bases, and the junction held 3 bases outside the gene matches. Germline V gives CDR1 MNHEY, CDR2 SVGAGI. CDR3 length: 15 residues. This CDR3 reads CASSYSASGRGEQFF. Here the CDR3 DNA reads TGTGCCAGCAGTTACTCCGCTAGCGGGAGGGGTGAGCAGTTCTTC.

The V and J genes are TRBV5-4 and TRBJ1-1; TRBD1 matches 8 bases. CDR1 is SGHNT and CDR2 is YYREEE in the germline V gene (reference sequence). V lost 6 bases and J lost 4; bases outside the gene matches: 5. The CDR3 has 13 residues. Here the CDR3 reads CASTLQGGTEAFF. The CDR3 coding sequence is TGTGCCAGCACCTTACAGGGGGGCACTGAAGCTTTCTTT.

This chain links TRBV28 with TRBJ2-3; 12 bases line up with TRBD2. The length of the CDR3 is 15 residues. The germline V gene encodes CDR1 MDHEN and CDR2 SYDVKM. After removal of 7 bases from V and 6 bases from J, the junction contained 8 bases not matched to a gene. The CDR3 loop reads CASTATSGSIDTQYF. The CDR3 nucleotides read TGTGCCAGCACCGCGACTAGCGGGAGTATCGATACGCAGTATTTT. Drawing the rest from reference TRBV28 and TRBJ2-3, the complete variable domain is DVKVTQSSRYLVKRTGEKVFLECVQDMDHENMFWYRQDPGLGLRLIYFSYDVKMKEKGDIPEGYSVSREKKERFSLILESASTNQTSMYLCASTATSGSIDTQYFGPGTRLTVL.

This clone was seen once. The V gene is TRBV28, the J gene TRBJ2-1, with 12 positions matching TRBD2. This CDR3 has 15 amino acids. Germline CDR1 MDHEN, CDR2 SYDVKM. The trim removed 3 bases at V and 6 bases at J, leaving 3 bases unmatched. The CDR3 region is CASSLRTSGINEQFF. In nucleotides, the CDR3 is TGTGCCAGCAGTTTGCGGACTAGCGGGATCAATGAGCAGTTCTTC.

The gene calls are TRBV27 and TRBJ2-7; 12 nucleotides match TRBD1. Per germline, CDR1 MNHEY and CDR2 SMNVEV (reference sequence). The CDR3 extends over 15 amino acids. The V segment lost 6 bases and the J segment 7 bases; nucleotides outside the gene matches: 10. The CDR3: CASSHLRDRGLEQYF. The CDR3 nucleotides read TGTGCCAGCAGCCACCTCCGGGACAGGGGGCTAGAGCAGTACTTC.

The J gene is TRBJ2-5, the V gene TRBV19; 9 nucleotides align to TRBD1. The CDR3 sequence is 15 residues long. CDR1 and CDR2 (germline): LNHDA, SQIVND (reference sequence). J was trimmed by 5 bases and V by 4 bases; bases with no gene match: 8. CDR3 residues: CASSSGQGIPETQYF. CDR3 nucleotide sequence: TGTGCCAGTAGTAGTGGACAGGGGATCCCCGAGACCCAGTACTTC.

The CDR3 nucleotides read TGTGCCAGTCGACAGACCAACTCTGGAAACACCATATATTTT. Translated: CASRQTNSGNTIYF. This rearrangement joins TRBV19 to TRBJ1-3, with D tentatively TRBD1 (5 bases). The CDR3 has 14 residues. Germline assignment: CDR1 LNHDA and CDR2 SQIVND (reference sequence). The V end was cut by 8 bases, the J end by 0 bases, with 11 bases between.

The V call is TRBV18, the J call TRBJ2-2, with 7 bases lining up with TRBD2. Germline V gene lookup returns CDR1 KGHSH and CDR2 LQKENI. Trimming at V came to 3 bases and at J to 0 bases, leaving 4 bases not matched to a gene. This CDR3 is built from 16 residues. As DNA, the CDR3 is TGTGCCAGCTCACCCTTCGGGACTACGAACACCGGGGAGCTGTTTTTT. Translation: CASSPFGTTNTGELFF. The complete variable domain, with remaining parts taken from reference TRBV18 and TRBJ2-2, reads NAGVMQNPRHLVRRRGQEARLRCSPMKGHSHVYWYRQLPEEGLKFMVYLQKENIIDESGMPKERFSAEFPKEGPSILRIQQVVRGDSAAYFCASSPFGTTNTGELFFGEGSRLTVL.

The CDR3 DNA reads as TGTGCCAGCAGTGAATGGTGGTCTGGGACCTACGAGCAGTACTTC. It is translated as CASSEWWSGTYEQYF. The rearrangement uses TRBV25-1 and TRBJ2-5; no definite D call. With the DNA end fitting TRBJ2-7 better, the J assignment may be wrong. The germline CDR1 and CDR2 sequences are MGHDK and SYGVNS. CDR3 length: 15 residues.

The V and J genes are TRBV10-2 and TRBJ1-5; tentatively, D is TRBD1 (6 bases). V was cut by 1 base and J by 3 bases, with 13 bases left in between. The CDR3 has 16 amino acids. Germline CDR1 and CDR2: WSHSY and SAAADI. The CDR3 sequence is CASSEWRQGPNQPQHF. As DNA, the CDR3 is TGCGCCAGCAGTGAGTGGAGGCAGGGGCCCAATCAGCCCCAGCATTTT.

The CDR3, as DNA: TGTGCCAGCTCACAAGGACTAGCGGATATGACCTACGAGCAGTACTTC. Protein product: CASSQGLADMTYEQYF. V is TRBV18 and J is TRBJ2-7; TRBD2 agrees at 10 bases. This CDR3 contains 16 residues. J lost 2 bases, V lost 4 bases, and 8 bases had no gene match. The germline V gene encodes CDR1 KGHSH and CDR2 LQKENI.

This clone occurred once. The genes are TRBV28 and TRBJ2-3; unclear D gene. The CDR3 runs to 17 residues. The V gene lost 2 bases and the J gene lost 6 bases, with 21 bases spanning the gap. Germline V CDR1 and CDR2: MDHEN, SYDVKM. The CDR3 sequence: CASSLRKGRPEMDTQYF. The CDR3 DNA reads TGTGCCAGCAGTTTAAGGAAGGGTCGGCCCGAGATGGATACGCAGTATTTT.

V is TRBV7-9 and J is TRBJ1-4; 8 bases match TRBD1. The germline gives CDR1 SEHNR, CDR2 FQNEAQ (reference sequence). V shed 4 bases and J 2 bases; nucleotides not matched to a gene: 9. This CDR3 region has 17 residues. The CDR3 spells CASSSGTGSLTNEKLFF. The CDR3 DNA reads TGTGCCAGCAGCTCGGGGACAGGTTCCCTGACTAATGAAAAACTGTTTTTT.